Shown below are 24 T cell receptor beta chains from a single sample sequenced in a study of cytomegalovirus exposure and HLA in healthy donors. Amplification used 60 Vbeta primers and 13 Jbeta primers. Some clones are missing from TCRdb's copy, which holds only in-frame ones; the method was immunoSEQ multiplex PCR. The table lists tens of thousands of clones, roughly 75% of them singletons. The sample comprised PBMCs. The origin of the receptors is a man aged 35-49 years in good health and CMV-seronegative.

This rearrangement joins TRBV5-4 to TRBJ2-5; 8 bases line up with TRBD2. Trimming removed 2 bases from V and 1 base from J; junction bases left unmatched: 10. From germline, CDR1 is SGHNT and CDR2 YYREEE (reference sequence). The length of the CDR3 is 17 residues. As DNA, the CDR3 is TGTGCCAGCAGCTTCCCTCGGAGCGGGGGATTCCAAGAGACCCAGTACTTC. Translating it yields CASSFPRSGGFQETQYF.

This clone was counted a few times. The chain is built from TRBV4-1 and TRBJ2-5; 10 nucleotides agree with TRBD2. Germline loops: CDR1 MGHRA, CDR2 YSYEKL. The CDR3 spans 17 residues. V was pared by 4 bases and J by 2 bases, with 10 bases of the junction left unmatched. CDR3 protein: CASSPGLAARGQETQYF. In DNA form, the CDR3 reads TGCGCCAGCAGCCCTGGACTAGCGGCCAGGGGGCAAGAGACCCAGTACTTC.

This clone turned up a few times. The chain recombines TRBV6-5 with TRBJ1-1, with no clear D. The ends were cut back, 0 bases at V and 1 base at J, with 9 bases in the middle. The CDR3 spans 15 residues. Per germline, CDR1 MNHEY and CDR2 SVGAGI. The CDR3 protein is CASSYSGEGNTEAFF. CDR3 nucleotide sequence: TGTGCCAGCAGTTACTCAGGAGAAGGGAACACTGAAGCTTTCTTT.

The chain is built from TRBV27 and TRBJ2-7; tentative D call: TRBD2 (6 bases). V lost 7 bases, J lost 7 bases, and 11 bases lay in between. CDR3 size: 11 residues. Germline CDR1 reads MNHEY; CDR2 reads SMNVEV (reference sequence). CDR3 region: CASTKAGEQYF. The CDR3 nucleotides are TGTGCCAGCACCAAGGCGGGAGAGCAGTACTTC.

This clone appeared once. CDR3 sequence reads: CASSFGERTGELFF. CDR3 bases: TGTGCCAGCAGTTTCGGGGAACGCACCGGGGAGCTGTTTTTT. This rearrangement joins TRBV6-6 to TRBJ2-2, with a tentative D call TRBD2 (5 bases). Germline V gene sequence: CDR1 MNHNY, CDR2 SVGAGI (reference sequence). This CDR3 comprises 14 residues. The V end was cut by 4 bases, the J end by 4 bases, with 10 bases between.

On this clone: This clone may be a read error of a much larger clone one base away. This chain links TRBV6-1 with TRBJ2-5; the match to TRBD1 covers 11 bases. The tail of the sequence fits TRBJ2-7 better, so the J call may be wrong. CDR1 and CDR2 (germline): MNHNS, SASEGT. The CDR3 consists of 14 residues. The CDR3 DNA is TGTGCCAGCAGTGAAGGGGACAGGGGGTACGAGCAGTACTTC. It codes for CASSEGDRGYEQYF.

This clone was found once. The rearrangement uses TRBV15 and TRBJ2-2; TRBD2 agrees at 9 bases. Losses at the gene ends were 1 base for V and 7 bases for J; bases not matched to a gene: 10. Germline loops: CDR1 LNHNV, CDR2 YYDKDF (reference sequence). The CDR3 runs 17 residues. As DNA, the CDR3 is TGTGCCACCAGCAGAGGGGCGGGAGGGAGTCTGGGCGGGGAGCTGTTTTTT. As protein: CATSRGAGGSLGGELFF. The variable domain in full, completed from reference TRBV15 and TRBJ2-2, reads DAMVIQNPRYQVTQFGKPVTLSCSQTLNHNVMYWYQQKSSQAPKLLFHYYDKDFNNEADTPDNFQSRRPNTSFCFLDIRSPGLGDTAMYLCATSRGAGGSLGGELFFGEGSRLTVL.

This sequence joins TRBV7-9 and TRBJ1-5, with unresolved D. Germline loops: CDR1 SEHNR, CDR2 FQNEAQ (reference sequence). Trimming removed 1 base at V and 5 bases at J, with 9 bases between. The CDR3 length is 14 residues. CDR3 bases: TGTGCCAGCAGCTTAGTTGGGGAGCATCAGCCCCAGCATTTT. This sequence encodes CASSLVGEHQPQHF.

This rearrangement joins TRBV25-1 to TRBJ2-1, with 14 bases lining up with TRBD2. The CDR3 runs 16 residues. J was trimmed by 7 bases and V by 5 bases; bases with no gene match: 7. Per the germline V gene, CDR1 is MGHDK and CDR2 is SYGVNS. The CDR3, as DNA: TGTGCCAGCAGTTCTTCCGGGACTAGCGGGAGTAATGAGCAGTTCTTC. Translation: CASSSSGTSGSNEQFF.

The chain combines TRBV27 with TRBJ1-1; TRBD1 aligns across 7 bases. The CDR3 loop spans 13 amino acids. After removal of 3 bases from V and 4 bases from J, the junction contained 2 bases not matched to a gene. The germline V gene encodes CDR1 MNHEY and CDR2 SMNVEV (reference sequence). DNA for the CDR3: TGTGCCAGCAGTTTGGAGGGGGCCACTGAAGCTTTCTTT. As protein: CASSLEGATEAFF.

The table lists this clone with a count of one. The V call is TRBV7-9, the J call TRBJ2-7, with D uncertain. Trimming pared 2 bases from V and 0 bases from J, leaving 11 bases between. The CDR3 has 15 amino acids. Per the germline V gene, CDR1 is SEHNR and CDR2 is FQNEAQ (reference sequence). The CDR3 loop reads CASSLRQRSSYEQYF. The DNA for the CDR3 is TGTGCCAGCAGCTTACGGCAGAGGAGCTCCTACGAGCAGTACTTC.

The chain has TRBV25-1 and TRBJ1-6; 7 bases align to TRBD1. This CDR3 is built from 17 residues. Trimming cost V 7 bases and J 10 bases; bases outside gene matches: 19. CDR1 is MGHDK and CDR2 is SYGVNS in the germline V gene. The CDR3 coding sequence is TGTGCCAGCACCGAAGGGGAAACGCACAGGGGAAACTCACCCCTCCACTTT. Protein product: CASTEGETHRGNSPLHF.

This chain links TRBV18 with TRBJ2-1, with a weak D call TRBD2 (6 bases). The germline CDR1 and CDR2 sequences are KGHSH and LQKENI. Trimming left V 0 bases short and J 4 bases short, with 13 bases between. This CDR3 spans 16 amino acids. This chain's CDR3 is CASSPPGRRPYNEQFF. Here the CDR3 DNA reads TGTGCCAGCTCACCACCGGGGAGGAGACCATACAATGAGCAGTTCTTC.

The CDR3 protein is CASSPGLAGGDTQYF. CDR3 nucleotides: TGTGCCAGCAGTCCGGGACTAGCGGGGGGAGATACGCAGTATTTT. The chain recombines TRBV28 with TRBJ2-3; 15 positions match TRBD2. V lost 5 bases, J lost 5 bases, and 2 bases stayed unmatched. The CDR3 covers 15 residues. Germline CDR1 MDHEN, CDR2 SYDVKM.

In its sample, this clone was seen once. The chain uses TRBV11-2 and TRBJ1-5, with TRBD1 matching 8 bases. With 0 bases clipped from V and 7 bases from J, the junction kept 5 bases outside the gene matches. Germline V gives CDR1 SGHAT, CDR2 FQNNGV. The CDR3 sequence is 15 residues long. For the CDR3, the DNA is TGTGCCAGCAGCTTAGATCCCAGGGGGCACCAGCCCCAGCATTTT. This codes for CASSLDPRGHQPQHF.

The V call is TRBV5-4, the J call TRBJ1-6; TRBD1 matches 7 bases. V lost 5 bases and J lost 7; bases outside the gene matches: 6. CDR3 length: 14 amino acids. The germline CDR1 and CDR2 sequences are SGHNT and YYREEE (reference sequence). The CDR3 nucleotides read TGTGCCAGCAGACCGGACAGGCAGAATTCACCCCTCCACTTT. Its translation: CASRPDRQNSPLHF.

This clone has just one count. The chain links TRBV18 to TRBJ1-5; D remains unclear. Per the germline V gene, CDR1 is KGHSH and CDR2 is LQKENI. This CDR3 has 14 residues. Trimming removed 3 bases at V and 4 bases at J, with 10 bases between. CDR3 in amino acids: CASSPFGDNQPQHF. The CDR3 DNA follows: TGTGCCAGCTCACCTTTCGGGGATAATCAGCCCCAGCATTTT.

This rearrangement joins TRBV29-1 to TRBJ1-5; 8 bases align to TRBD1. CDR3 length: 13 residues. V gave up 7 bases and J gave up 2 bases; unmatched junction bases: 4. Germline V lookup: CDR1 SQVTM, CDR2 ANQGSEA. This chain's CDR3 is CSGGQGGNQPQHF. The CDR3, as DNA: TGCAGCGGAGGACAGGGAGGCAATCAGCCCCAGCATTTT.

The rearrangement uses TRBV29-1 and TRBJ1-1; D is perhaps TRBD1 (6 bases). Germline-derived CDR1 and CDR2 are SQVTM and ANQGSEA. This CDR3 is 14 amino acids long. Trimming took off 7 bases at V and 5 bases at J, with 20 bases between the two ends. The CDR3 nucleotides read TGCAGCGGTGGGGGGGGCAGGGGAGGAACTGAAGCTTTCTTT. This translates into CSGGGGRGGTEAFF.

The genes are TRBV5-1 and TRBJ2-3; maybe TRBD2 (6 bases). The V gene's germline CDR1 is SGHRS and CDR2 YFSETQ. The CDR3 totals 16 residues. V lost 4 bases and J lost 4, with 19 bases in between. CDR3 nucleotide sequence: TGCGCCAGCAGCCCCGATGTAGCGGCAAGGGCAGATACGCAGTATTTT. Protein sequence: CASSPDVAARADTQYF.

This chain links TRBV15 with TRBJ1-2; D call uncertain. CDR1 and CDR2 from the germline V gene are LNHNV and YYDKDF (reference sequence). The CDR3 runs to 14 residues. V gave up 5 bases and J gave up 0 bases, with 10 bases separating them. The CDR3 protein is CATSSARTNYGYTF. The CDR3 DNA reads TGTGCCACCAGCTCAGCGAGAACTAACTATGGCTACACCTTC.

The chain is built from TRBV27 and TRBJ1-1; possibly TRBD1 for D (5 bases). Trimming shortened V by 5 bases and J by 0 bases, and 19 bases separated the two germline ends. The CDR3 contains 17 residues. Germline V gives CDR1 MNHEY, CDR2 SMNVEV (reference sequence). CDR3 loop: CASSRSRGKTMNTEAFF. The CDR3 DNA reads TGTGCCAGCAGTCGTTCCCGGGGGAAAACTATGAACACTGAAGCTTTCTTT.

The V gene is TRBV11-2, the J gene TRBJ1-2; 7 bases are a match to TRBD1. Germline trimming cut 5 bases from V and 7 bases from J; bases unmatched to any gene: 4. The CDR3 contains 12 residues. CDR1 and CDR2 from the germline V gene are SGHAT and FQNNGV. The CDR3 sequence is CASSQDRIGYTF. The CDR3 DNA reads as TGTGCCAGCAGCCAGGACAGGATTGGCTACACCTTC.

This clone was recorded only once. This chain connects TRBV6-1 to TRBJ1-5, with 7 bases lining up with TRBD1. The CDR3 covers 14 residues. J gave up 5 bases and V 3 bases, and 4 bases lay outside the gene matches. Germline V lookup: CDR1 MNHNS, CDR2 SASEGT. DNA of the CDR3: TGTGCCAGCAGTGACGGGACAGCCTATCAGCCCCAGCATTTT. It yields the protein CASSDGTAYQPQHF.